Each of the 14 T cell receptor beta chains below was sequenced from the same sample in a study of human T cells and chemical hapten exposure. In TCRdb, the RACE reads were re-called with MiXCR into one record per CDR3 protein. Of over 150,000 distinct CDR3 sequences in the sample, around a quarter are singletons; the top ten hold around 2.3%. Time point reported: patch test 3, about 24 weeks after DPC sensitization. Treatment given: therapeutic diphenylcyclopropenone sensitization with weekly scalp DPC. This specimen consisted of whole blood, obtained in connection with sensitization to the hapten diphenylcyclopropenone (DPC). All receptors come from a woman in her late teens or twenties with alopecia areata. Some clones in this sample may be carry-over from other donors' samples.

This clonotype has at least ten counts. The genes are TRBV29-1 and TRBJ1-2; 7 bases are a match to TRBD1. There are 15 residues in the CDR3. CDR1 SQVTM and CDR2 ANQGSEA come from the germline V gene. J lost 3 bases, V lost 7 bases, and 14 bases had no gene match. CDR3: CSATVPGQRDYGYTF. DNA for the CDR3: TGCAGCGCCACAGTCCCGGGACAGCGAGACTATGGCTACACCTTC.

The CDR3 coding sequence is TGCGCCAGCAGCCGAGCGGGACAGGGGAGCACAGATACGCAGTATTTT. Protein: CASSRAGQGSTDTQYF. The J gene is TRBJ2-3, the V gene TRBV4-3; TRBD1 matches at 10 bases. With V trimmed by 4 bases and J by 0 bases, 4 bases remained unmatched. The CDR3 runs 16 residues. Germline-derived CDR1 and CDR2 are LGHNA and YSLEER.

This clonotype has a handful of counts. Here the CDR3 DNA reads TGTGCCAGCAGCTTTCGGGCCGGGGAGCTGTTTTTT. Protein: CASSFRAGELFF. The chain carries TRBV5-6 and TRBJ2-2; no definite D call. Germline assignment: CDR1 SGHDT and CDR2 YYEEEE. The CDR3 totals 12 residues. Trimming pared 2 bases from V and 6 bases from J, leaving 5 bases between.

Only a few counts were recorded for this clonotype. The chain recombines TRBV9 with TRBJ2-1; D remains unclear. V was trimmed by 5 bases and J by 6 bases, leaving 9 bases between them. Germline values: CDR1 SGDLS, CDR2 YYNGEE. This CDR3 spans 12 amino acids. The CDR3 nucleotides read TGTGCCAGCAGTCCAATTAGCAATGAGCAGTTCTTC. Protein product: CASSPISNEQFF.

In its sample, this clonotype was seen a few times. The CDR3 reads CSAIIPRGMYQETQYF. The CDR3 bases are TGCAGTGCTATCATACCCAGGGGAATGTACCAAGAGACCCAGTACTTC. The gene calls are TRBV20-1 and TRBJ2-5; D is possibly TRBD1 (6 bases). V shed 4 bases and J shed 0 bases, with 18 bases lying between them. Germline values: CDR1 DFQATT, CDR2 SNEGSKA (reference sequence). This CDR3 region has 16 residues.

This clonotype was seen repeatedly, ten times or more. The V and J genes are TRBV5-4 and TRBJ2-3; D gene ambiguous. Germline CDR1 is SGHNT and CDR2 is YYREEE (reference sequence). V was trimmed by 0 bases and J by 6 bases, leaving 8 bases between them. This CDR3 is 13 amino acids long. This chain's CDR3 is CASSLGERDTQYF. CDR3 bases: TGTGCCAGCAGCTTGGGGGAAAGGGATACGCAGTATTTT.

The chain joins TRBV12-3 or TRBV12-4 to TRBJ2-7; D is undetermined. CDR3 length equals 12 residues. V was pared by 4 bases and J by 3 bases, with 7 bases between. The CDR3 is CASSSFLYEQYF. CDR3 in DNA: TGTGCCAGCAGTTCGTTCCTCTACGAGCAGTACTTC.

The rearrangement joins TRBV11-2 to TRBJ2-7, with TRBD2 matching over 7 bases. The CDR3 has 14 amino acids. Losses at the gene ends were 6 bases for V and 5 bases for J; bases not matched to a gene: 10. The germline gives CDR1 SGHAT, CDR2 FQNNGV. The CDR3 nucleotides are TGTGCCAGCAGACTAGGACTAGGATTCAACGAGCAGTACTTC. Its protein product is CASRLGLGFNEQYF.

This clonotype has a single count. The chain joins TRBV20-1 to TRBJ2-3; 11 positions match TRBD2. CDR3 length: 17 amino acids. Germline trimming cut 4 bases from V and 0 bases from J; bases unmatched to any gene: 9. The germline V gene encodes CDR1 DFQATT and CDR2 SNEGSKA (reference sequence). Here the CDR3 DNA reads TGCAGTGCTAAGACGCAACTAGCGGGAGCCAGCACAGATACGCAGTATTTT. Amino acids: CSAKTQLAGASTDTQYF.

The chain combines TRBV29-1 with TRBJ2-1; 9 bases map to TRBD1. V gave up 8 bases and J gave up 4 bases; unmatched junction bases: 6. Germline V gene data show CDR1 as SQVTM and CDR2 as ANQGSEA. This CDR3 has 13 amino acids. The CDR3 DNA follows: TGCAGCCTCACCGGGACAGGGTACAATGAGCAGTTCTTC. Its protein is CSLTGTGYNEQFF.

There are a few counts of this clonotype. V gene TRBV27 combines with J gene TRBJ2-7; 13 bases map to TRBD2. Trimming removed 10 bases from V and 6 bases from J; junction bases left unmatched: 6. CDR3 length equals 13 residues. CDR1 is MNHEY and CDR2 is SMNVEV in the germline V gene (reference sequence). The CDR3 loop is CATGLAGYGEQYF. The CDR3 DNA reads TGTGCCACGGGACTAGCGGGATATGGCGAGCAGTACTTC.

This chain joins TRBV27 and TRBJ2-5, with 7 bases fitting TRBD2. The germline CDR1 and CDR2 sequences are MNHEY and SMNVEV (reference sequence). V dropped 6 bases and J dropped 2; count of bases not matched to a gene: 12. This CDR3 comprises 16 residues. This chain's CDR3 is CASSQNIGGGQETQYF. The CDR3 DNA is TGTGCCAGCAGCCAAAACATTGGGGGGGGGCAAGAGACCCAGTACTTC.

This clonotype was found a few times. The chain couples TRBV20-1 to TRBJ2-2, with 7 bases that match TRBD1. Germline loops: CDR1 DFQATT, CDR2 SNEGSKA (reference sequence). The CDR3 totals 14 residues. V lost 5 bases and J lost 6; bases outside the gene matches: 9. CDR3: CSARTGQGAGELFF. The DNA of the CDR3 is TGCAGTGCTCGGACGGGGCAGGGGGCCGGGGAGCTGTTTTTT.

The chain uses TRBV7-3 and TRBJ2-3; D gene uncertain. The CDR3 is 12 residues long. The ends were cut back, 5 bases at V and 6 bases at J, with 9 bases in the middle. Germline V CDR1 and CDR2: SGHTA, FQGTGA. The CDR3 region has the DNA TGTGCCAGCAGCGCAGAGTCGGATACGCAGTATTTT. Encoded protein: CASSAESDTQYF. The full variable domain, completed using reference TRBV7-3 and TRBJ2-3, is GAGVSQTPSNKVTEKGKYVELRCDPISGHTALYWYRQSLGQGPEFLIYFQGTGAADDSGLPNDRFFAVRPEGSVSTLKIQRTERGDSAVYLCASSAESDTQYFGPGTRLTVL.